The clone carrying this T cell receptor (beta chain) was seen at least ten times. This sample is drawn from a study of T cells after yellow fever vaccination. CDR3 length: 14 residues. The germline CDR1 and CDR2 sequences are SGHRS and YFSETQ. V was pared by 0 bases and J by 1 base, with 5 bases between. TCRdb re-derived calls from the 5' RACE reads in MiXCR, one entry per CDR3 protein. There are roughly 260,000 distinct CDR3 sequences in the sample; roughly 13% occur only once, and 0.4% to 0.55% lies in the top ten. The TCR originated in a man aged 25 to 40 who received the YFV17D yellow fever vaccine. The chain links TRBV5-1 to TRBJ2-1; D gene uncertain. Here the sequenced sample was CD4+ T cells sorted from PBMCs, taken 45 days after the yellow fever booster vaccination. CDR3 residues: CASSLGMSYNEQFF. The CDR3, as DNA: TGCGCCAGCAGCTTGGGTATGTCCTACAATGAGCAGTTCTTC.